Below, 31 T cell receptor beta chains from the same sample are listed, as sequenced in a study of cytomegalovirus exposure and HLA in healthy donors. The PCR ran on 60 Vbeta and 13 Jbeta primers. Some clones are missing from TCRdb's copy, which holds only in-frame ones; the method was immunoSEQ multiplex PCR. Found here are 150,000 or so clones, 60% to 80% of them singletons; the top ten hold roughly 7.1%. The sample comprised PBMCs. The receptors were sampled from a woman in her thirties or forties in good health and CMV-seropositive.

This clone has just a few counts. The genes are TRBV6-5 and TRBJ2-3; D gene ambiguous. The length of the CDR3 is 14 residues. The V gene lost 5 bases and the J gene lost 0 bases, with 9 bases spanning the gap. Germline CDR1 and CDR2: MNHEY and SVGAGI. This CDR3 reads CASSELRSTDTQYF. DNA for the CDR3: TGTGCCAGCAGTGAACTTCGGAGCACAGATACGCAGTATTTT.

The J gene is TRBJ2-7, the V gene TRBV6-6; perhaps TRBD2 as D (7 bases). This CDR3 contains 16 residues. Trimming left V 1 base short and J 0 bases short, with 13 bases between. CDR1 MNHNY and CDR2 SVGAGI come from the germline V gene (reference sequence). The CDR3 protein is CASSYFGGGGSYEQYF. The CDR3, as DNA: TGTGCCAGCAGTTACTTTGGGGGAGGGGGCTCCTACGAGCAGTACTTC.

As for this clone: The sample has other DNA sequences that encode this CDR3 too. CDR3 DNA sequence: TGTGCCAGCAGCTTAGATAGCGGGTCCACCGGGTGGAATGAGCAGTTCTTC. Translated: CASSLDSGSTGWNEQFF. The chain links TRBV13 to TRBJ2-1; 7 bases are shared with TRBD2. The CDR3 runs to 17 residues. The germline CDR1 and CDR2 sequences are PRHDT and FYEKMQ (reference sequence). V lost 1 base to trimming and J lost 7 bases; unmatched junction nucleotides: 13. Drawing the rest from reference TRBV13 and TRBJ2-1, the complete variable domain is AAGVIQSPRHLIKEKRETATLKCYPIPRHDTVYWYQQGPGQDPQFLISFYEKMQSDKGSIPDRFSAQQFSDYHSELNMSSLELGDSALYFCASSLDSGSTGWNEQFFGPGTRLTVL.

The chain couples TRBV7-9 to TRBJ2-1; 11 bases are a match to TRBD2. The CDR3 length is 15 residues. V was pared by 3 bases and J by 6 bases, with 4 bases of the junction left unmatched. Germline CDR1 and CDR2: SEHNR and FQNEAQ (reference sequence). CDR3 amino acids: CASSLALAGGNEQFF. Written as DNA, the CDR3 is TGTGCCAGCAGCTTGGCCCTAGCGGGGGGCAATGAGCAGTTCTTC.

This clone came up a few times. The chain joins TRBV11-2 to TRBJ2-5; the D gene is possibly TRBD2 (6 bases). Trimming stripped 5 bases from V and 5 bases from J, with 12 bases between. In germline, CDR1 is SGHAT, CDR2 FQNNGV. The length of the CDR3 is 13 residues. The CDR3 is CASSRGLKETQYF. The CDR3 region has the DNA TGTGCCAGCAGCCGGGGACTTAAGGAGACCCAGTACTTC. Drawing the rest from reference TRBV11-2 and TRBJ2-5, the complete variable domain is EAGVAQSPRYKIIEKRQSVAFWCNPISGHATLYWYQQILGQGPKLLIQFQNNGVVDDSQLPKDRFSAERLKGVDSTLKIQPAKLEDSAVYLCASSRGLKETQYFGPGTRLLVL.

J is TRBJ1-2 and V is TRBV18; maybe TRBD1 (5 bases). The CDR3 is 17 residues long. CDR1 is KGHSH, CDR2 LQKENI, per germline. Trimming took 3 bases from V and 0 from J, leaving 17 bases between them. In DNA form, the CDR3 reads TGTGCCAGCTCACCCAGTACCACGACAGCTTCTAACTATGGCTACACCTTC. Translation: CASSPSTTTASNYGYTF.

This clone occurred once. This sequence joins TRBV19 and TRBJ2-7, with D perhaps matching TRBD1 (6 bases). The CDR3 runs to 16 residues. CDR1 is LNHDA and CDR2 is SQIVND in the germline V gene (reference sequence). V lost 4 bases to trimming and J lost 0 bases, with 16 bases between them. The CDR3 here is CASSRAGTPSSYEQYF. CDR3 nucleotides: TGTGCCAGTAGTAGAGCCGGGACACCGAGCTCCTACGAGCAGTACTTC. Supplemented by reference TRBV19 and TRBJ2-7, the full variable domain reads DGGITQSPKYLFRKEGQNVTLSCEQNLNHDAMYWYRQDPGQGLRLIYYSQIVNDFQKGDIAEGYSVSREKKESFPLTVTSAQKNPTAFYLCASSRAGTPSSYEQYFGPGTRLTVT.

The gene calls are TRBV6-4 and TRBJ2-4, with a possible D match to TRBD2 (6 bases). Germline CDR1 and CDR2: MRHNA and SNTAGT. The CDR3 spans 18 residues. The V end was cut by 6 bases, the J end by 0 bases, with 21 bases between. Written as DNA, the CDR3 is TGTGCCAGCAGCCTTGGGAGGCAGGGAACCTTAGCCAAAAACATTCAGTACTTC. Its translation is CASSLGRQGTLAKNIQYF.

This clone was observed a handful of times. CDR3 region: CASSVAGLYEQYF. In DNA, the CDR3 is TGCGCCAGCAGCGTGGCAGGCCTCTACGAGCAGTACTTC. V gene TRBV5-1 combines with J gene TRBJ2-7; D gene unclear. The CDR3 is 13 residues long. V was clipped by 4 bases and J by 3 bases, with 11 bases between them. Germline loops: CDR1 SGHRS, CDR2 YFSETQ.

The genes are TRBV19 and TRBJ2-7, with TRBD1 identical over 8 bases. Germline V gives CDR1 LNHDA, CDR2 SQIVND (reference sequence). V lost 6 bases, J lost 3 bases, and 7 bases stayed unmatched. CDR3 length: 14 amino acids. The CDR3 nucleotides read TGTGCCAGTAGCCGTACAGGGGGGAACTACGAGCAGTACTTC. Its translation is CASSRTGGNYEQYF.

This clone was seen more than once but under ten times. V and J are TRBV10-1 and TRBJ2-1; 9 bases are a match to TRBD1. Germline CDR1 WNHNN, CDR2 SYGVQD (reference sequence). V lost 2 bases to trimming and J lost 0 bases; unmatched junction nucleotides: 5. CDR3 length equals 17 residues. CDR3 coding DNA: TGCGCCAGCAGTGAGAGTGTGGGACAGGGCTCCTACAATGAGCAGTTCTTC. This sequence encodes CASSESVGQGSYNEQFF.

The rearrangement links TRBV7-2 to TRBJ2-7, with D possibly TRBD2 on 6 matching bases. With 5 bases removed from V and 0 bases from J, the gap between germline ends came to 11 bases. The CDR3 covers 14 residues. The germline CDR1 and CDR2 sequences are SGHTA and FQGNSA. As DNA, the CDR3 is TGTGCCAGCAGCCGGGACTGGGGCTCCTACGAGCAGTACTTC. Residues: CASSRDWGSYEQYF.

The chain is built from TRBV28 and TRBJ1-4, with D unclear. Germline assignment: CDR1 MDHEN and CDR2 SYDVKM. Trimming stripped 6 bases from V and 3 bases from J, with 14 bases between. The CDR3 is made up of 15 amino acids. CDR3 protein: CASSSGGMSNEKLFF. CDR3 DNA sequence: TGTGCCAGCAGCTCTGGAGGGATGTCTAATGAAAAACTGTTTTTT.

The gene calls are TRBV25-1 and TRBJ2-7; possibly TRBD2 for D (6 bases). This CDR3 has 14 residues. Trimming cost V 4 bases and J 7 bases, with 17 bases left between them. Germline CDR1 reads MGHDK; CDR2 reads SYGVNS. CDR3 sequence reads: CASSVAGLPGEQYF. DNA for the CDR3: TGTGCCAGCAGTGTGGCGGGGCTCCCAGGAGAGCAGTACTTC.

Only one count was recorded for this clone. The chain combines TRBV28 with TRBJ1-5; perhaps TRBD1 as D (6 bases). The CDR3 runs 17 residues. The V gene lost 6 bases and the J gene lost 0 bases, with 18 bases spanning the gap. Germline CDR1 reads MDHEN; CDR2 reads SYDVKM. Here the CDR3 DNA reads TGTGCCAGCAGCCCGACAGGACGATACTATAGCAATCAGCCCCAGCATTTT. Translated, it gives CASSPTGRYYSNQPQHF. The variable domain in full, completed from reference TRBV28 and TRBJ1-5, reads DVKVTQSSRYLVKRTGEKVFLECVQDMDHENMFWYRQDPGLGLRLIYFSYDVKMKEKGDIPEGYSVSREKKERFSLILESASTNQTSMYLCASSPTGRYYSNQPQHFGDGTRLSIL.

The V gene is TRBV18, the J gene TRBJ2-2; 11 bases fit TRBD1. CDR1 KGHSH and CDR2 LQKENI come from the germline V gene. V was pared by 1 base and J by 5 bases, with 6 bases of the junction left unmatched. The length of the CDR3 is 17 residues. Here the CDR3 DNA reads TGTGCCAGCTCACCACGTAGGACAGGGGGCCGTACCGGGGAGCTGTTTTTT. Its protein product is CASSPRRTGGRTGELFF.

J is TRBJ1-6 and V is TRBV4-2; 8 nucleotides agree with TRBD1. Germline V gives CDR1 LGHNA, CDR2 YNFKEQ. The CDR3 runs 16 residues. The junction had 6 bases not matched to a gene; V was cut back by 4 bases and J by 4 bases. CDR3: CASSLRRDRYNSPLHF. Written as DNA, the CDR3 is TGTGCCAGCAGCCTGCGACGGGACAGGTATAATTCACCCCTCCACTTT.

J is TRBJ2-2 and V is TRBV19; 12 bases are a match to TRBD2. CDR3 length equals 16 residues. J lost 8 bases, V lost 3 bases, and 7 bases had no gene match. Germline CDR1 reads LNHDA; CDR2 reads SQIVND (reference sequence). The CDR3 spells CASSILAGGSAGELFF. In DNA, the CDR3 is TGTGCCAGTAGTATTCTAGCGGGAGGGTCGGCGGGGGAGCTGTTTTTT. Supplemented by reference TRBV19 and TRBJ2-2, the full variable domain reads DGGITQSPKYLFRKEGQNVTLSCEQNLNHDAMYWYRQDPGQGLRLIYYSQIVNDFQKGDIAEGYSVSREKKESFPLTVTSAQKNPTAFYLCASSILAGGSAGELFFGEGSRLTVL.

This clone showed up just once. This CDR3 is CASSGTRQDEQFF. The CDR3 nucleotides read TGTGCCAGTAGTGGGACACGGCAGGATGAGCAGTTCTTC. The chain links TRBV19 to TRBJ2-1; tentative D call: TRBD1 (6 bases). CDR3 length: 13 amino acids. Germline CDR1 LNHDA, CDR2 SQIVND (reference sequence). V was shortened by 5 bases and J by 8 bases, with 13 bases between the two germline ends.

This rearrangement joins TRBV4-2 to TRBJ2-5, with 9 bases lining up with TRBD2. Germline-derived CDR1 and CDR2 are LGHNA and YNFKEQ. With 2 bases clipped from V and 4 bases from J, the junction kept 5 bases outside the gene matches. The CDR3 extends over 15 amino acids. CDR3 amino acids: CASSQNSGRGETQYF. Here the CDR3 DNA reads TGTGCCAGCAGCCAAAATAGCGGGAGAGGAGAGACCCAGTACTTC.

This sequence joins TRBV5-1 and TRBJ2-1, with 9 bases matching TRBD2. The CDR3 sequence is 15 residues long. Losses at the gene ends were 0 bases for V and 5 bases for J; bases not matched to a gene: 3. CDR1 and CDR2 (germline): SGHRS, YFSETQ. CDR3 coding DNA: TGCGCCAGCAGCTTGGCTAGCGGGGTAGACAATGAGCAGTTCTTC. This encodes CASSLASGVDNEQFF.

The genes are TRBV19 and TRBJ1-1, with 10 positions matching TRBD1. Trimming took 5 bases from V and 1 from J; bases not matched to a gene: 7. This CDR3 is built from 16 residues. Looked up from germline, CDR1 is LNHDA and CDR2 is SQIVND (reference sequence). The CDR3 DNA reads as TGTGCCAGTAGTCCTCGACAGGGGGCAGGGAACACTGAAGCTTTCTTT. Amino acid sequence: CASSPRQGAGNTEAFF.

For the CDR3, the DNA is TGTGCCAGCAGTGACAGGTTCACAGATACGCAGTATTTT. Protein sequence: CASSDRFTDTQYF. This chain joins TRBV2 and TRBJ2-3; D uncertain. Germline lookup yields CDR1 SNHLY and CDR2 FYNNEI. CDR3 length equals 13 residues. V lost 3 bases, J lost 2 bases, and 6 bases lay in between.

This clone has just a few counts. The chain joins TRBV18 to TRBJ2-1, with TRBD2 matching 8 bases. The CDR3 length is 15 residues. Unmatched junction bases numbered 6, after V lost 3 bases and J lost 5 bases. CDR1 KGHSH and CDR2 LQKENI come from the germline V gene. This chain's CDR3 is CASSPPGTRDNEQFF. CDR3 DNA: TGTGCCAGCTCACCGCCCGGGACTAGGGACAATGAGCAGTTCTTC.

This chain uses TRBV29-1 with TRBJ1-1, with 7 bases identical to TRBD1. This CDR3 spans 13 amino acids. The germline gives CDR1 SQVTM, CDR2 ANQGSEA. Trimming cost V 7 bases and J 2 bases; bases outside gene matches: 7. CDR3 protein: CSAWGQLNTEAFF. DNA of the CDR3: TGCAGCGCTTGGGGACAGCTAAACACTGAAGCTTTCTTT.

This clone was seen a handful of times. The chain carries TRBV6-1 and TRBJ2-7; TRBD1 matches at 11 bases. CDR1 is MNHNS, CDR2 SASEGT, per germline. The CDR3 runs to 13 residues. Written as DNA, the CDR3 is TGTGTCACCCGGGACAGGGGGACCTACGAGCAGTACTTC. Translating it yields CVTRDRGTYEQYF.

This clone was counted only a few times. The CDR3 bases are TGTGCCTGGAGTGGCCAGGGTGGAGGCTACACCTTC. Its translation is CAWSGQGGGYTF. V is TRBV30 and J is TRBJ1-2; D might be TRBD1 (5 bases). CDR1 is GTSNPN and CDR2 is SVGIG in the germline V gene (reference sequence). Trimming removed 1 base at V and 8 bases at J, with 11 bases between. This CDR3 region has 12 residues.

The DNA for the CDR3 is TGTGCCAGCAGCGCCTACAGGGGCGATGGCTACACCTTC. It encodes CASSAYRGDGYTF. The rearrangement links TRBV7-8 to TRBJ1-2, with TRBD1 matching over 7 bases. The V and J ends lost 5 bases and 6 bases, in that order; junction bases with no gene match: 6. CDR3 length: 13 amino acids. Germline-derived CDR1 and CDR2 are SGHVS and FQNEAQ.

The chain joins TRBV5-1 to TRBJ2-7; D gene ambiguous. The CDR3 contains 13 residues. Trimming took off 0 bases at V and 7 bases at J, with 11 bases between the two ends. CDR1 and CDR2 from the germline V gene are SGHRS and YFSETQ. The CDR3 DNA reads TGCGCCAGCAGCTTGGATGCACCGCGGGAGCAGTACTTC. Residues: CASSLDAPREQYF.

This clone was found a few times. The chain uses TRBV2 and TRBJ2-1; tentative D call: TRBD2 (5 bases). The CDR3 is 12 residues long. Between the trimmed V and J ends, which lost 2 bases and 7 bases, there was a span of 6 bases. CDR1 is SNHLY, CDR2 FYNNEI, per germline. The CDR3 DNA sequence: TGTGCCAGCAGTGAACAGCGGAATGAGCAGTTCTTC. This codes for CASSEQRNEQFF.

This rearrangement joins TRBV7-9 to TRBJ1-1, with 7 bases fitting TRBD1. The CDR3 contains 13 residues. J lost 7 bases, V lost 8 bases, and 10 bases had no gene match. Germline V gene data show CDR1 as SEHNR and CDR2 as FQNEAQ (reference sequence). CDR3 loop: CASGGGGGNEAFF. CDR3 in DNA: TGTGCCAGCGGCGGAGGGGGCGGGAATGAAGCTTTCTTT.